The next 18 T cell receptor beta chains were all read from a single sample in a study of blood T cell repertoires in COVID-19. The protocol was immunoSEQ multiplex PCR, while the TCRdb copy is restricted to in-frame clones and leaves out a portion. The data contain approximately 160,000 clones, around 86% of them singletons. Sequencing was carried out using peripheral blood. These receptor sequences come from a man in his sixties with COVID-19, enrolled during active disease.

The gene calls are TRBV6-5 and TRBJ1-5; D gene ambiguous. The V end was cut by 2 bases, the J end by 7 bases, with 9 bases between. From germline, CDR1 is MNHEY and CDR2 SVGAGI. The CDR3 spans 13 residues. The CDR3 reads CASSYDLGQPQHF. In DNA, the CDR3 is TGTGCCAGCAGTTACGATCTGGGCCAGCCCCAGCATTTT.

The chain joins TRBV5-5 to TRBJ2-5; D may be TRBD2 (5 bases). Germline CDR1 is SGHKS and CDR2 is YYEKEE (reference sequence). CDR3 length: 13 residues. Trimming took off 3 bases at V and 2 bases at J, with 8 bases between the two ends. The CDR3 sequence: CASSSGSQETQYF. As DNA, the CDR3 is TGTGCCAGCAGCTCGGGGTCTCAAGAGACCCAGTACTTC.

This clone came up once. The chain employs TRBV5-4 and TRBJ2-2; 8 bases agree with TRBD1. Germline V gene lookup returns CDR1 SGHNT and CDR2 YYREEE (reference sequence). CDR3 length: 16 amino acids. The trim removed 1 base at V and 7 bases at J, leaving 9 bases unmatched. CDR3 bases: TGTGCCAGCAGCTTGTCCTGGCAGGGGGCTGTCGGGGAGCTGTTTTTT. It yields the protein CASSLSWQGAVGELFF.

For the CDR3, the DNA is TGTGCCAGCAGTGATGACAGCCCAGATACGCAGTATTTT. The encoded protein is CASSDDSPDTQYF. The gene calls are TRBV6-1 and TRBJ2-3; weak D call: TRBD1 (5 bases). Trimming stripped 3 bases from V and 4 bases from J, with 8 bases between. CDR3 length: 13 amino acids. In germline, CDR1 is MNHNS, CDR2 SASEGT.

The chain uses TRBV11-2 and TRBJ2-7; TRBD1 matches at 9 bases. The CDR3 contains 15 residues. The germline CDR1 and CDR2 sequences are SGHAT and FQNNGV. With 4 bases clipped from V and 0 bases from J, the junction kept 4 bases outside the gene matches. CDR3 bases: TGTGCCAGCAGCTCTTCGACAGGGGGCTCCTACGAGCAGTACTTC. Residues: CASSSSTGGSYEQYF. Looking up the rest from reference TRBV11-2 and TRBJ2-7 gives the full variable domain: EAGVAQSPRYKIIEKRQSVAFWCNPISGHATLYWYQQILGQGPKLLIQFQNNGVVDDSQLPKDRFSAERLKGVDSTLKIQPAKLEDSAVYLCASSSSTGGSYEQYFGPGTRLTVT.

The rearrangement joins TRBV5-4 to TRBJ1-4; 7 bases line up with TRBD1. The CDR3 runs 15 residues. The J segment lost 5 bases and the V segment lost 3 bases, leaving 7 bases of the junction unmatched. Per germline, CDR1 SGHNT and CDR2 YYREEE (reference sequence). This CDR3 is CASSSRGQSNEKLFF. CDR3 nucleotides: TGTGCCAGCAGCTCCCGGGGACAGTCAAATGAAAAACTGTTTTTT.

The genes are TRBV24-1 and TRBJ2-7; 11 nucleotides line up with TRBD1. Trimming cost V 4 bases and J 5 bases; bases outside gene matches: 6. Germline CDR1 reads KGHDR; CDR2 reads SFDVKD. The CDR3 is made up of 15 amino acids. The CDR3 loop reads CATSDPRDRGNEQYF. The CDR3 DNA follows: TGTGCCACCAGTGACCCCCGGGACAGGGGGAACGAGCAGTACTTC.

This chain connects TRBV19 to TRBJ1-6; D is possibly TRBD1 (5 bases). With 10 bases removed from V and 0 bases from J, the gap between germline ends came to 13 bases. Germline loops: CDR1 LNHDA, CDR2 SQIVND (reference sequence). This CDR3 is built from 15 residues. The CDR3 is CATRDWSSYNSPLHF. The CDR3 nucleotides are TGTGCCACCCGGGACTGGAGCTCCTATAATTCACCCCTCCACTTT. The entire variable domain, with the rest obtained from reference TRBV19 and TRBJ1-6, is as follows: DGGITQSPKYLFRKEGQNVTLSCEQNLNHDAMYWYRQDPGQGLRLIYYSQIVNDFQKGDIAEGYSVSREKKESFPLTVTSAQKNPTAFYLCATRDWSSYNSPLHFGNGTRLTVT.

CDR3 residues: CASSQDFYARETQYF. The CDR3 DNA sequence: TGCGCCAGCAGCCAAGATTTCTATGCCCGAGAGACCCAGTACTTC. This chain uses TRBV4-3 with TRBJ2-5; no reliable D call. The V and J ends lost 0 bases and 4 bases respectively, with 12 bases between them. Germline CDR1 reads LGHNA; CDR2 reads YSLEER. There are 15 residues in the CDR3.

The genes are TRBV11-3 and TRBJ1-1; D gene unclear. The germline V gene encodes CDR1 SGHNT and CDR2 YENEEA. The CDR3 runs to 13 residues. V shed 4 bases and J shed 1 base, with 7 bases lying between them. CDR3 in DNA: TGTGCCAGCAGCTCCAGTCAGAACACTGAAGCTTTCTTT. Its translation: CASSSSQNTEAFF.

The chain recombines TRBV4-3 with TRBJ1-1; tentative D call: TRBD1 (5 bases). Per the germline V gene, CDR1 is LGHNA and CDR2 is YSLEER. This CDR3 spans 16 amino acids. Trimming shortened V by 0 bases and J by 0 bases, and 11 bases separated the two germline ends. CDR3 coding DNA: TGCGCCAGCAGCCAAGACACAGACAGCCTGAACACTGAAGCTTTCTTT. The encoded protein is CASSQDTDSLNTEAFF.

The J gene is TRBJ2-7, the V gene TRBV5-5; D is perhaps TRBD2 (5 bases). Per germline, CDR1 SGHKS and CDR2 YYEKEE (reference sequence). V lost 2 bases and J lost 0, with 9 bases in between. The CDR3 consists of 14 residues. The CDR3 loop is CASSFNGNSYEQYF. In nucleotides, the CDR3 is TGTGCCAGCAGCTTTAACGGGAACTCCTACGAGCAGTACTTC. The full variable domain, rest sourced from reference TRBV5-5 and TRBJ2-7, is DAGVTQSPTHLIKTRGQQVTLRCSPISGHKSVSWYQQVLGQGPQFIFQYYEKEERGRGNFPDRFSARQFPNYSSELNVNALLLGDSALYLCASSFNGNSYEQYFGPGTRLTVT.

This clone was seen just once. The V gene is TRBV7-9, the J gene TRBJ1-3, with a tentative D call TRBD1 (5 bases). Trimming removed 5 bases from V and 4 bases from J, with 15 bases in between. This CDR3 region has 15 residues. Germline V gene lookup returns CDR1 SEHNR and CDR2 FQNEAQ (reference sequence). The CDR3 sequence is CASSAGPQPGNTIYF. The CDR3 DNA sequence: TGTGCCAGCAGCGCGGGGCCCCAACCCGGAAACACCATATATTTT.

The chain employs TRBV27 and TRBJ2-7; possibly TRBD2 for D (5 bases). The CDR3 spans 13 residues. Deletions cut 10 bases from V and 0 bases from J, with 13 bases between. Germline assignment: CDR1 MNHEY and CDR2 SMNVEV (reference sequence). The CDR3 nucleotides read TGTGCCACAAAAGGGAGCTCCTCCTACGAGCAGTACTTC. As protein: CATKGSSSYEQYF.

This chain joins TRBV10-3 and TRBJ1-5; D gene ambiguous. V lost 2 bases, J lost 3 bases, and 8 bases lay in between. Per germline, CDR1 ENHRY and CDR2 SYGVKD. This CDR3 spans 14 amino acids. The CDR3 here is CAISELQDNQPQHF. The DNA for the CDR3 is TGTGCCATCAGTGAGCTTCAGGACAATCAGCCCCAGCATTTT.

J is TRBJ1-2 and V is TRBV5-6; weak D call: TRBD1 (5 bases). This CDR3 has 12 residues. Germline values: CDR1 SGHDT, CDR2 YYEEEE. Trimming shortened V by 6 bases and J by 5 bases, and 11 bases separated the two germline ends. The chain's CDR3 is CASTQRGYGYTF. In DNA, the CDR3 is TGTGCCAGCACCCAACGGGGGTATGGCTACACCTTC. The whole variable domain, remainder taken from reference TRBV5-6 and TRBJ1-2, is DAGVTQSPTHLIKTRGQQVTLRCSPKSGHDTVSWYQQALGQGPQFIFQYYEEEERQRGNFPDRFSGHQFPNYSSELNVNALLLGDSALYLCASTQRGYGYTFGSGTRLTVV.

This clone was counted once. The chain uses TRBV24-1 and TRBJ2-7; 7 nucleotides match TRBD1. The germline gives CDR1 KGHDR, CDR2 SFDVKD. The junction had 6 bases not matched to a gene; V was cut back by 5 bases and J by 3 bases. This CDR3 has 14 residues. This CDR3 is CATSGGGQIYEQYF. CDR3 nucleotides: TGTGCCACCAGTGGAGGGGGACAGATCTACGAGCAGTACTTC.

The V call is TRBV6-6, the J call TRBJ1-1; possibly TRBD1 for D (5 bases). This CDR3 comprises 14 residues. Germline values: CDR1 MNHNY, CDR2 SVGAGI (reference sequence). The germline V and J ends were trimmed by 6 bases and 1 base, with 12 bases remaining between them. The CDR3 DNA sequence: TGTGCCAGCAGCTCCCCGGGGGGGAACACTGAAGCTTTCTTT. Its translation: CASSSPGGNTEAFF.